This TCR beta chain was sequenced during a study of blood T cell repertoires in COVID-19. The overall study: The study drew acute and convalescent COVID-19 samples from the United States, Italy and Spain. Sample material is recorded as cDNA or gDNA derived from T cells, B-cell-depleted T cells, or PBMCs.

In the source study's methods: By means of reference gene primer amplification, nucleated cell counts were estimated. Method: immunoSEQ multiplex PCR; TCRdb's copy keeps in-frame clones and lacks some. Clone size and the V and J calls come from that table; the DNA yielded D and trimming. The sample lists 200,000 to 250,000 clones, 65% to 90% occurring once. This clone was observed once. Other DNA sequences within the sample encode an identical CDR3. Cohorts were assigned according to the clinical history that participants reported. The V end was cut by 0 bases, the J end by 2 bases, with 8 bases between. This CDR3 has 14 residues. Germline V gene data show CDR1 as SGHRS and CDR2 as YFSETQ.

This rearrangement joins TRBV5-1 to TRBJ1-1, with a weak D call TRBD1 (5 bases). Sequenced input: PBMCs or T cells enriched from blood (not recorded which). This sequence originates from a woman in her forties or fifties with acute COVID-19. The CDR3 DNA sequence: TGCGCCAGCAGCTTGGCTCAGGGAAACACTGAAGCTTTCTTT. This encodes CASSLAQGNTEAFF.